This TCR beta chain was found in a study of molecular identifiers for immune sequencing clone quantification. Study-wide points: Clones above 20 RNA copies contained over 97% of effector molecules but under 1% of naive ones. Even with around 1 million naive cells present, spiked Jurkat TCR RNA from one cell was reportedly detectable.

Preparation of naive CD8 libraries involved roughly 17,000 to 1,000,000 sorted cells and 10%, 30% or 50% RNA. This clonotype was detected ten times or more. Antigen unknown. The CDR3 length is 13 residues. The germline V and J ends were trimmed by 0 bases and 3 bases, with 8 bases remaining between them. Germline V lookup: CDR1 GTSNPN, CDR2 SVGIG (reference sequence). TCRdb processed the PCR reads anew with MiXCR; each CDR3 protein has one entry. Of around 82,000 distinct CDR3 sequences listed, around 20% are singletons. The sequence was collected from a human donor in good health. Some libraries in this study had Jurkat cell RNA spiked in. The chain employs TRBV30 and TRBJ1-1; unclear D gene. The sample taken for sequencing was naive CD8+ T cells from blood, with Jurkat cell RNA spiked in. Noted subset: FACS-sorted CD8+CD4-CCR7+CD45RA+ naive T cells. The CDR3 coding sequence is TGTGCCTGGAGTGTACTCAGAGACACTGAAGCTTTCTTT. Protein: CAWSVLRDTEAFF.